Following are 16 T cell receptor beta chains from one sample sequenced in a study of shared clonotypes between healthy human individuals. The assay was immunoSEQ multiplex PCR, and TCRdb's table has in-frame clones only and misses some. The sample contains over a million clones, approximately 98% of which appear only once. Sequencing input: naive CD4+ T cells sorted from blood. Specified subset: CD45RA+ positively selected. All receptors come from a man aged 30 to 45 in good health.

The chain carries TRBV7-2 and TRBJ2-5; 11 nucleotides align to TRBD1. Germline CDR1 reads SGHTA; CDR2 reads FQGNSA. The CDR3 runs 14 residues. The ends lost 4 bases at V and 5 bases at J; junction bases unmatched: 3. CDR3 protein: CASSSDRGRETQYF. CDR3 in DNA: TGTGCCAGCAGCTCGGACAGGGGGCGCGAGACCCAGTACTTC.

CDR3 protein: CASSPISGTSYNEQFF. The CDR3 region has the DNA TGTGCCAGCTCACCTATCTCGGGCACCTCCTACAATGAGCAGTTCTTC. This chain joins TRBV18 and TRBJ2-1, with D unclear. Germline V gene sequence: CDR1 KGHSH, CDR2 LQKENI. V was trimmed by 3 bases and J by 0 bases, leaving 12 bases between them. The CDR3 has 16 residues.

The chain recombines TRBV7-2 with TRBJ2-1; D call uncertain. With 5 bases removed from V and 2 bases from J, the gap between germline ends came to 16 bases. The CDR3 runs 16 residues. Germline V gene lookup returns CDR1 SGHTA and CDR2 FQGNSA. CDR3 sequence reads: CASSISSGRAYNEQFF. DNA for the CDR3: TGTGCCAGCAGCATTTCCTCAGGACGGGCCTACAATGAGCAGTTCTTC.

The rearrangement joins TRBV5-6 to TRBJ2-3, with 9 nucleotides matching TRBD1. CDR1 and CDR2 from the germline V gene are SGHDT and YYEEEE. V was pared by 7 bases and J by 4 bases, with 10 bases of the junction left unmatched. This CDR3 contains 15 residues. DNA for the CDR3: TGTGCCAGCTTTACGACAGGGGGTGAGGCAGATACGCAGTATTTT. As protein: CASFTTGGEADTQYF.

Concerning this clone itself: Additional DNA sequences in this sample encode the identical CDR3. The CDR3 region has the DNA TGTGCCAGCAGCCTAGCGGGTGCCTACAATGAGCAGTTCTTC. Translated, it gives CASSLAGAYNEQFF. This chain uses TRBV9 with TRBJ2-1; TRBD2 agrees at 8 bases. The CDR3 is made up of 14 amino acids. Germline values: CDR1 SGDLS, CDR2 YYNGEE. The trim removed 4 bases at V and 2 bases at J, leaving 2 bases unmatched. The full variable domain, with the rest looked up from reference TRBV9 and TRBJ2-1, is DSGVTQTPKHLITATGQRVTLRCSPRSGDLSVYWYQQSLDQGLQFLIQYYNGEERAKGNILERFSAQQFPDLHSELNLSSLELGDSALYFCASSLAGAYNEQFFGPGTRLTVL.

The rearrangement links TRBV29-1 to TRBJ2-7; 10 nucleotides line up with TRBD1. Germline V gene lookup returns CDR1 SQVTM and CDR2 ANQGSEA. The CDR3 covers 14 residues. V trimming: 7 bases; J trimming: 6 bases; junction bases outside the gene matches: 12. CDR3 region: CSATRDRGGREQYF. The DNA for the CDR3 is TGCAGCGCGACCCGGGACAGGGGTGGCCGCGAGCAGTACTTC.

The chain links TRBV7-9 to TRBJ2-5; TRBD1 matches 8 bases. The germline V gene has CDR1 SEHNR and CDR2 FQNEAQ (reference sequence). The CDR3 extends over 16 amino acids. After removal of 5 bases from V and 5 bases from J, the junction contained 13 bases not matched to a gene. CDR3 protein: CASSRPRQGRRETQYF. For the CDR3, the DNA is TGTGCCAGCAGCCGACCTCGACAGGGGCGTAGGGAGACCCAGTACTTC.

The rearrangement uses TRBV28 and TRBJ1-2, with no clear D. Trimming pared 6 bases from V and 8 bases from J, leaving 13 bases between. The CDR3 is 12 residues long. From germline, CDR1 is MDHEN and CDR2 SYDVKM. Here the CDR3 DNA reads TGTGCCAGCAGGTCTGGGCCATCCGGCTACACCTTC. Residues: CASRSGPSGYTF.

The chain's CDR3 is CASTGITGTTRHEQFF. CDR3 sequence (DNA): TGCGCCAGCACGGGGATAACCGGGACCACCCGCCATGAGCAGTTCTTC. V gene TRBV5-1 combines with J gene TRBJ2-1; tentatively, D is TRBD1 or TRBD2 (5 bases each). Looked up from germline, CDR1 is SGHRS and CDR2 is YFSETQ. The ends were cut back, 6 bases at V and 8 bases at J, with 24 bases in the middle. The CDR3 extends over 16 amino acids. The full variable domain, rest sourced from reference TRBV5-1 and TRBJ2-1, is KAGVTQTPRYLIKTRGQQVTLSCSPISGHRSVSWYQQTPGQGLQFLFEYFSETQRNKGNFPGRFSGRQFSNSRSEMNVSTLELGDSALYLCASTGITGTTRHEQFFGPGTRLTVL.

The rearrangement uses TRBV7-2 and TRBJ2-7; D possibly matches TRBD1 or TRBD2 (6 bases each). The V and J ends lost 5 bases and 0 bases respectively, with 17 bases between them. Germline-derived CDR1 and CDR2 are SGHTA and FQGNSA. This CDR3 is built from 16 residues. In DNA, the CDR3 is TGTGCCAGCAGCCCCAGAGGGGGGAGTTCCTCCTACGAGCAGTACTTC. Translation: CASSPRGGSSSYEQYF.

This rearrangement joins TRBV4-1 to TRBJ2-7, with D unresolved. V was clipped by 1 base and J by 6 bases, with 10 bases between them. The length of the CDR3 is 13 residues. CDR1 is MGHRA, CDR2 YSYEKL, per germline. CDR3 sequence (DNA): TGCGCCAGCAGCCAAGTGGCGGCTGCCGAGCAGTACTTC. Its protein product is CASSQVAAAEQYF.

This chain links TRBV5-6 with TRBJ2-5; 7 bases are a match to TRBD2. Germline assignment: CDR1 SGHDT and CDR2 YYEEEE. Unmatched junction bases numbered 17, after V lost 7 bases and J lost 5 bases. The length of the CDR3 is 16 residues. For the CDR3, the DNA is TGTGCCAGCGTTAATAGCGGGTCACCTTTTAGGGAGACCCAGTACTTC. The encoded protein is CASVNSGSPFRETQYF.

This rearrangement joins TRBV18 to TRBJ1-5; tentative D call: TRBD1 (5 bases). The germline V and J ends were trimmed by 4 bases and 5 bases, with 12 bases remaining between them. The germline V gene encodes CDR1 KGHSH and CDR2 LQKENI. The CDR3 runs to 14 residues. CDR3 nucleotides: TGTGCCAGCTCACATGGGGGGGTTCATCAGCCCCAGCATTTT. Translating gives CASSHGGVHQPQHF.

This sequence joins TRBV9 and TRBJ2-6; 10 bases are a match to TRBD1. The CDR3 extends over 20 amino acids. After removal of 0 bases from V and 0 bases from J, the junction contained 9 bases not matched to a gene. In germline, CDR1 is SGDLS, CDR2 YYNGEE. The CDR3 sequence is CASSVAGVRDRGSGANVLTF. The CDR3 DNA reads TGTGCCAGCAGCGTAGCCGGAGTCCGGGACAGGGGCTCTGGGGCCAACGTCCTGACTTTC.

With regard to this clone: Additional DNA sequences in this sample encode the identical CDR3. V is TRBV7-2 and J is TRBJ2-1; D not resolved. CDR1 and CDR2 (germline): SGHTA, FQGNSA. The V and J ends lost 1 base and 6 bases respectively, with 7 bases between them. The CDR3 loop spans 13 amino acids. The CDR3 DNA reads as TGTGCCAGCAGCTTAGTTGAAGGCAATGAGCAGTTCTTC. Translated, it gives CASSLVEGNEQFF.

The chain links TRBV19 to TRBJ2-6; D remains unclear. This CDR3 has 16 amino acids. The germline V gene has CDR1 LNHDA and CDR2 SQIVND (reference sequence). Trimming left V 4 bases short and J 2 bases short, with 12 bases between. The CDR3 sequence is CASSTPLMPGANVLTF. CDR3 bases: TGTGCCAGTAGTACGCCTCTAATGCCTGGGGCCAACGTCCTGACTTTC.